The next 26 T cell receptor beta chains were all read from a single sample in a study of blood T cell repertoires in COVID-19 (dated by TCRdb to 2019 to 2021). Receptors were amplified or captured by the immunoSEQ multiplex PCR assay. In its TCRdb copy, this immuneACCESS table keeps in-frame sequences only and misses some clones. Where compared with another copy, unresolved V genes explain less than half of these, and the others have no known cause. Across this sample there are about 140,000 clones, with around 87% seen only once. Together, the top ten hold approximately 40% of the sample. Source material: peripheral blood. All receptors come from a man in his fifties who had recovered from COVID-19.

V and J are TRBV4-1 and TRBJ1-2, with TRBD1 as a possible D gene (5 bases). Between the trimmed V and J ends, which lost 0 bases and 8 bases, there was a span of 16 bases. Germline V gives CDR1 MGHRA, CDR2 YSYEKL. CDR3 length: 15 residues. CDR3 loop: CASSQDGAGLRGYTF. For the CDR3, the DNA is TGCGCCAGCAGCCAAGATGGGGCCGGATTGAGGGGCTACACCTTC.

The chain's CDR3 is CASSQPQDTFYGYTF. The CDR3 DNA is TGTGCCAGCAGCCAACCACAGGACACTTTCTATGGCTACACCTTC. The chain employs TRBV4-2 and TRBJ1-2, with a weak D call TRBD1 (5 bases). Trimming stripped 2 bases from V and 4 bases from J, with 14 bases between. Per the germline V gene, CDR1 is LGHNA and CDR2 is YNFKEQ. The CDR3 runs to 15 residues.

The genes are TRBV7-9 and TRBJ1-1; 7 nucleotides match TRBD1. Germline CDR1 and CDR2: SEHNR and FQNEAQ (reference sequence). J gave up 3 bases and V 5 bases, and 9 bases lay outside the gene matches. The CDR3 loop spans 15 amino acids. The CDR3 loop is CASSPVDRPDTEAFF. In DNA, the CDR3 is TGTGCCAGCAGCCCGGTGGACAGGCCCGACACTGAAGCTTTCTTT.

The V call is TRBV6-2 or TRBV6-3, the J call TRBJ1-1, with 12 bases lining up with TRBD1. CDR3 length: 18 amino acids. Losses at the gene ends were 3 bases for V and 3 bases for J; bases not matched to a gene: 11. Germline V gene data show CDR1 as MNHEY and CDR2 as SVGEGT. For the CDR3, the DNA is TGTGCCAGCAGTTATGAAGGGACAGGGGGCGCGAAGGACACTGAAGCTTTCTTT. Protein product: CASSYEGTGGAKDTEAFF.

This chain joins TRBV6-1 and TRBJ1-1; 7 bases align to TRBD1. V shed 4 bases and J 1 base; nucleotides not matched to a gene: 9. The CDR3 length is 16 residues. Per the germline V gene, CDR1 is MNHNS and CDR2 is SASEGT. CDR3 nucleotides: TGTGCCAGCAGTGTAAGAACCGGGACAGCGAACACTGAAGCTTTCTTT. Translated: CASSVRTGTANTEAFF.

The V and J genes are TRBV19 and TRBJ2-7; TRBD1 might be the D (5 bases). V shed 5 bases and J shed 7 bases, with 15 bases lying between them. The CDR3 is 13 amino acids. Germline V gene lookup returns CDR1 LNHDA and CDR2 SQIVND (reference sequence). The CDR3, as DNA: TGTGCCAGTAGTGTTCCGCCTAGGGGAGAGCAGTACTTC. This encodes CASSVPPRGEQYF.

The J gene is TRBJ1-2, the V gene TRBV6-6; tentative D call: TRBD1 (6 bases). Trimming cost V 2 bases and J 8 bases, with 15 bases left between them. CDR3 length: 14 residues. Germline CDR1 MNHNY, CDR2 SVGAGI (reference sequence). CDR3 amino acids: CASSYITGISGYTF. Here the CDR3 DNA reads TGTGCCAGCAGTTACATTACAGGGATCAGCGGCTACACCTTC.

This sequence joins TRBV6-1 and TRBJ2-6; D is perhaps TRBD1 (5 bases). CDR1 and CDR2 from the germline V gene are MNHNS and SASEGT. V was pared by 3 bases and J by 0 bases, with 9 bases between. The CDR3 has 16 residues. The DNA for the CDR3 is TGTGCCAGCAGTGATTGGACACCCTCTGGGGCCAACGTCCTGACTTTC. Translated, it gives CASSDWTPSGANVLTF.

The V gene is TRBV7-2, the J gene TRBJ2-7; 7 bases are shared with TRBD2. Germline trimming cut 5 bases from V and 1 base from J; bases unmatched to any gene: 5. The V gene's germline CDR1 is SGHTA and CDR2 FQGNSA. The CDR3 covers 14 residues. In nucleotides, the CDR3 is TGTGCCAGCAGCCCCGAGCGGGATTCCTACGAGCAGTACTTC. Translating gives CASSPERDSYEQYF.

J is TRBJ1-1 and V is TRBV19; D is undetermined. The CDR3 consists of 13 residues. Germline V gene data show CDR1 as LNHDA and CDR2 as SQIVND (reference sequence). Trimming pared 3 bases from V and 1 base from J, leaving 6 bases between. The CDR3 DNA follows: TGTGCCAGTAGTATTGGCAGGAACACTGAAGCTTTCTTT. It codes for CASSIGRNTEAFF.

The V call is TRBV3-1 (or the pseudogene TRBV3-2), the J call TRBJ1-1; D unresolved. CDR3 length: 13 amino acids. V was trimmed by 5 bases and J by 1 base, leaving 8 bases between them. The germline gives CDR1 LGHDT, CDR2 YNNKEL (reference sequence). The CDR3 is CASSWSENTEAFF. CDR3 DNA sequence: TGTGCCAGCAGCTGGAGCGAGAACACTGAAGCTTTCTTT.

The rearrangement links TRBV3-1 (or the pseudogene TRBV3-2) to TRBJ2-7; perhaps TRBD1 as D (6 bases). The V end lost 3 bases, the J end lost 2 bases, and 8 bases lay between the germline ends. The CDR3 covers 13 residues. Germline values: CDR1 LGHDT, CDR2 YNNKEL (reference sequence). The CDR3 DNA is TGTGCCAGCAGCCAGGGGGCAACCTACGAGCAGTACTTC. Encoded protein: CASSQGATYEQYF.

The chain employs TRBV6-2 or TRBV6-3 and TRBJ1-6; no clear D gene. Between the trimmed V and J ends, which lost 6 bases and 10 bases, there was a span of 10 bases. Per germline, CDR1 MNHEY and CDR2 SVGEGT. This CDR3 is 12 amino acids long. The CDR3 DNA reads as TGTGCCAGCAGCCTACTTGAGTCACCCCTCCACTTT. Protein product: CASSLLESPLHF.

CDR3 sequence reads: CSAGQGVDTEAFF. The CDR3 nucleotides are TGCAGCGCGGGACAGGGGGTGGACACTGAAGCTTTCTTT. The genes are TRBV29-1 and TRBJ1-1, with TRBD1 matching over 11 bases. The trim removed 7 bases at V and 3 bases at J, leaving 4 bases unmatched. From germline, CDR1 is SQVTM and CDR2 ANQGSEA. The CDR3 is 13 residues long.

CDR3 coding DNA: TGTGCCAGCAGCTTGGTACCAGGGGCCCGTGTGAGGGAGACCCAGTACTTC. Translation gives CASSLVPGARVRETQYF. The chain combines TRBV5-6 with TRBJ2-5, with a tentative D call TRBD1 (6 bases). CDR1 is SGHDT and CDR2 is YYEEEE in the germline V gene. The CDR3 length is 17 residues. Trimming took 0 bases from V and 5 from J, leaving 20 bases between them. The whole variable domain, remainder taken from reference TRBV5-6 and TRBJ2-5, is DAGVTQSPTHLIKTRGQQVTLRCSPKSGHDTVSWYQQALGQGPQFIFQYYEEEERQRGNFPDRFSGHQFPNYSSELNVNALLLGDSALYLCASSLVPGARVRETQYFGPGTRLLVL.

The chain recombines TRBV10-3 with TRBJ2-3; possibly TRBD2 for D (6 bases). The length of the CDR3 is 14 residues. Germline V gene data show CDR1 as ENHRY and CDR2 as SYGVKD. Trimming left V 6 bases short and J 7 bases short, with 17 bases between. In DNA, the CDR3 is TGTGCCATCAGGGGTGGGGACTTACAAAATACGCAGTATTTT. Translation gives CAIRGGDLQNTQYF.

This clone was recorded a few times. The rearrangement uses TRBV19 and TRBJ2-1; 11 bases match TRBD1. This CDR3 spans 13 amino acids. CDR1 LNHDA and CDR2 SQIVND come from the germline V gene (reference sequence). The V segment lost 4 bases and the J segment 10 bases; nucleotides outside the gene matches: 3. CDR3 DNA: TGTGCCAGTAGTACAGGGACAGGGGGGGAGCAGTTCTTC. It translates to CASSTGTGGEQFF.

This chain joins TRBV5-1 and TRBJ2-2, with D maybe TRBD1 (5 bases). The CDR3 is made up of 15 amino acids. Germline-derived CDR1 and CDR2 are SGHRS and YFSETQ. V shed 4 bases and J shed 6 bases, with 16 bases lying between them. The CDR3 loop reads CASSQGREGPGELFF. The CDR3 DNA follows: TGCGCCAGCAGCCAGGGCAGGGAAGGACCCGGGGAGCTGTTTTTT. Looking up the rest from reference TRBV5-1 and TRBJ2-2 gives the full variable domain: KAGVTQTPRYLIKTRGQQVTLSCSPISGHRSVSWYQQTPGQGLQFLFEYFSETQRNKGNFPGRFSGRQFSNSRSEMNVSTLELGDSALYLCASSQGREGPGELFFGEGSRLTVL.

This clone was recorded once. The chain joins TRBV11-1 to TRBJ2-1; tentative D call: TRBD2 (5 bases). Between the trimmed V and J ends, which lost 5 bases and 4 bases, there was a span of 12 bases. This CDR3 spans 14 amino acids. Germline-derived CDR1 and CDR2 are SGHAT and FQDESV (reference sequence). DNA of the CDR3: TGTGCCAGCAGCCAGGAGCGGTTGTACAATGAGCAGTTCTTC. Its protein product is CASSQERLYNEQFF.

This chain connects TRBV7-2 to TRBJ1-4, with 7 bases matching TRBD1. The germline V gene has CDR1 SGHTA and CDR2 FQGNSA. V lost 0 bases and J lost 5; bases outside the gene matches: 6. There are 16 residues in the CDR3. The CDR3 nucleotides read TGTGCCAGCAGCTTAGCGCCGCAGACAGGGAATGAAAAACTGTTTTTT. It is translated as CASSLAPQTGNEKLFF.

The chain has TRBV18 and TRBJ1-6, with D unresolved. Trimming took 1 base from V and 3 from J, leaving 7 bases between them. The germline gives CDR1 KGHSH, CDR2 LQKENI. This CDR3 is built from 15 residues. CDR3 DNA: TGTGCCAGCTCACCACGTCCAGGCTATAATTCACCCCTCCACTTT. Translated: CASSPRPGYNSPLHF.

In its sample, this clone was seen once. This sequence joins TRBV30 and TRBJ2-1, with 7 positions matching TRBD2. V dropped 0 bases and J dropped 8; count of bases not matched to a gene: 16. CDR1 GTSNPN and CDR2 SVGIG come from the germline V gene (reference sequence). This CDR3 contains 17 residues. CDR3 region: CAWSVYSPSGVGDEQFF. CDR3 in DNA: TGTGCCTGGAGTGTATACTCGCCCAGCGGGGTCGGGGATGAGCAGTTCTTC. The variable domain in full, completed from reference TRBV30 and TRBJ2-1, reads SQTIHQWPATLVQPVGSPLSLECTVEGTSNPNLYWYRQAAGRGLQLLFYSVGIGQISSEVPQNLSASRPQDRQFILSSKKLLLSDSGFYLCAWSVYSPSGVGDEQFFGPGTRLTVL.

This chain links TRBV2 with TRBJ1-6; 10 bases line up with TRBD1. CDR3 size: 16 residues. Per the germline V gene, CDR1 is SNHLY and CDR2 is FYNNEI. The junction had 4 bases not matched to a gene; V was cut back by 1 base and J by 7 bases. This CDR3 is CASSEETGGRNSPLHF. The CDR3 bases are TGTGCCAGCAGTGAAGAGACAGGGGGCCGGAATTCACCCCTCCACTTT.

J is TRBJ2-5 and V is TRBV11-2, with D possibly matching TRBD1 (7 bases). Germline V lookup: CDR1 SGHAT, CDR2 FQNNGV. This CDR3 has 18 amino acids. Between the trimmed V and J ends, which lost 5 bases and 3 bases, there was a span of 25 bases. The CDR3 nucleotides read TGTGCCAGCAGCCGAGACAGGGTGGGAGGTAGGGGGGAAGAGACCCAGTACTTC. Amino acid sequence: CASSRDRVGGRGEETQYF.

The chain joins TRBV5-6 to TRBJ2-2, with TRBD1 as a possible D gene (5 bases). Trimming cost V 4 bases and J 3 bases, with 13 bases left between them. CDR1 is SGHDT, CDR2 YYEEEE, per germline. The length of the CDR3 is 15 residues. The CDR3 nucleotides read TGTGCCAGCAGCCCCGACAGACTTGACACCGGGGAGCTGTTTTTT. It yields the protein CASSPDRLDTGELFF.

The chain is built from TRBV6-1 and TRBJ2-7; 8 bases align to TRBD1. The CDR3 covers 15 residues. The V gene's germline CDR1 is MNHNS and CDR2 SASEGT. V gave up 1 base and J gave up 2 bases; unmatched junction bases: 4. CDR3 in amino acids: CASSEGQGPAYEQYF. CDR3 coding DNA: TGTGCCAGCAGTGAAGGACAGGGGCCAGCCTACGAGCAGTACTTC.